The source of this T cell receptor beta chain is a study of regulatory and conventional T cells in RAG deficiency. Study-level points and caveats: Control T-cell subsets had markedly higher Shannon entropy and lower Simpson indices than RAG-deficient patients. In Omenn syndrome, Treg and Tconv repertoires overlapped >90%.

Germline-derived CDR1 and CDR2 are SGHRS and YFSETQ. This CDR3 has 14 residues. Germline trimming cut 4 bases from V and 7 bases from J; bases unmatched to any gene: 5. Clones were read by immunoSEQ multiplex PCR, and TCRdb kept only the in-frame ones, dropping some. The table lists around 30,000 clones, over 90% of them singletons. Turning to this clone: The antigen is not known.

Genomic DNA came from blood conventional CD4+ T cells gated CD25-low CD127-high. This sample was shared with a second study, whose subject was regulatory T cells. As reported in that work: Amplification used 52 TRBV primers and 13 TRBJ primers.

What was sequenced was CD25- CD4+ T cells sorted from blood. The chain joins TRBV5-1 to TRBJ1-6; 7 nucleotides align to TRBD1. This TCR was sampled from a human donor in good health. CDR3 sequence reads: CASSTRQGNSPLHF. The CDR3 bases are TGCGCCAGCAGCACCCGACAGGGAAATTCACCCCTCCACTTT.